This record concerns one T cell receptor beta chain sequence. Its antigen is currently unknown. The data originate from a study of cytomegalovirus exposure and HLA in healthy donors. Study-wide context: Out of about 179 million T cells, an earlier analysis found some 120 million unique TCR beta sequences in total. Regarding the study as a whole: The only immune exposure information that was available was CMV serostatus. Later on, an analysis found that several of the most significant clusters appeared to be linked to common viral pathogens, which included parvovirus B19.

Primers included in the PCR were 60 Vbeta and 13 Jbeta primers. As handled by the study authors: It was a later analysis that counted some 80 million unique TCR beta chains, of which about 10 million were shared. TCRdb keeps only in-frame clones here, not all; method: immunoSEQ multiplex PCR. That table furnishes V, J and clone size, whereas the DNA furnished D and trimming. The data contain about 200,000 clones, approximately 78% of them singletons. Germline V gene lookup returns CDR1 MGHRA and CDR2 YSYEKL. V shed 4 bases and J 6 bases; nucleotides not matched to a gene: 7. This CDR3 is built from 15 residues.

This clonotype was sampled from a woman aged 45-60 years in good health and CMV-seropositive. The rearrangement joins TRBV4-1 to TRBJ2-1; 9 bases match TRBD2. Input material: PBMCs. The CDR3 spells CASSRAGGRANEQFF. CDR3 nucleotides: TGCGCCAGCAGCCGGGCCGGCGGGAGGGCCAATGAGCAGTTCTTC.